This TCR beta chain was documented in a study of human T cells and chemical hapten exposure. Time point: patch test 2, 6 weeks after DPC sensitization. Treatment indicated: therapeutic diphenylcyclopropenone sensitization with weekly scalp DPC. This clonotype showed up many times. The CDR3 is 11 residues long. Germline V CDR1 and CDR2: DFQATT, SNEGSKA (reference sequence). Via MiXCR, TCRdb re-called the RACE reads, giving one row per CDR3 protein. The sample has about 96,000 distinct CDR3 sequences; over 7.5% are singletons. Sequenced here: whole blood, sampled in connection with sensitization to the hapten diphenylcyclopropenone (DPC). This rearrangement joins TRBV20-1 to TRBJ2-3; no definite D call. The TCR originated in a woman in her thirties or forties with alopecia areata. Some clones in this sample may be carry-over from other donors' samples. Here the CDR3 DNA reads TGCATGAGCGCTAGCACAGATACGCAGTATTTT. Its translation: CMSASTDTQYF.